The clone carrying this T cell receptor (beta chain) was seen more than once but under ten times. Antigen unknown. Germline V gives CDR1 SGHRS, CDR2 YFSETQ. V lost 0 bases and J 3 bases, leaving 13 bases between the germline ends. The CDR3 sequence is 15 residues long. This record comes from a study of beta chain features in type 1 diabetes. Regarding the study as a whole: The naive, central memory and Treg TCRB repertoires looked more alike in patients than they did in healthy donors. At VDJ recombination sites, type 1 diabetes patients had fewer insertions and more deleted nucleotides. In all four CD4+ subsets, TCRB CDR3 length was significantly, moderately reduced in type 1 diabetes.

Investigators reverse transcribed all isolated RNA, so they sequenced expressed TCRB transcripts. Each sample of naive, central memory or regulatory T cells had, on average, about 3.6 million reads. Assay used: immunoSEQ multiplex PCR; TCRdb lists only in-frame clones, some missing. The table includes some 290,000 clones, roughly an eighth detected once. What was sequenced was naive CD4+ T cells from blood. The J gene is TRBJ2-7, the V gene TRBV5-1, with a weak D call TRBD2 (5 bases). The TCR comes from a young man with type 1 diabetes. CDR3 DNA: TGCGCCAGCAGCTTGGAGTCACTAGGAGTCTACGAGCAGTACTTC. Its protein product is CASSLESLGVYEQYF.